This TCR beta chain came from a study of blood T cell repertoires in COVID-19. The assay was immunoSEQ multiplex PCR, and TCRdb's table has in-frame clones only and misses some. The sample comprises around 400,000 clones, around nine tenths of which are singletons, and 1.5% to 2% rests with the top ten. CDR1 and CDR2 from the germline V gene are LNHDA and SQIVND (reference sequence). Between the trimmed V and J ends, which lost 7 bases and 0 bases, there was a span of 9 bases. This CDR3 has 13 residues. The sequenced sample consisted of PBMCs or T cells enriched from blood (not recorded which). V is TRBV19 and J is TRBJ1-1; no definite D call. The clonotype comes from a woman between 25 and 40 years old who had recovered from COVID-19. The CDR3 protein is CASTAYLNTEAFF. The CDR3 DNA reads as TGTGCCAGTACCGCCTACCTGAACACTGAAGCTTTCTTT.